Included here is one T cell receptor beta chain sequence, with context. The antigen remains unidentified. This CDR3 region has 16 residues. V lost 6 bases and J 1 base, leaving 18 bases between the germline ends. Germline CDR1 and CDR2: MNHNY and SVGAGI (reference sequence). Isolation of CD4+ and CD8+ T cells from PBMCs was achieved by sorting. Once RNA had been extracted, it was reverse transcribed into cDNA to act as the sequencing template. Produced via immunoSEQ multiplex PCR; TCRdb's table is partial and in-frame only. The data hold about 64,000 clones, with 44% observed a single time. The data belong to a study of CD8+ T cells in alopecia areata. Broader study findings: Resident alphabeta T-cell populations of normal skin are likewise subject to sequencing in scalp samples.

The material sequenced was NKG2D-low CD8+ T cells sorted from blood. The chain uses TRBV6-6 and TRBJ1-1, with a weak D call TRBD1 (6 bases). The receptor's source is a human donor with alopecia areata. The CDR3 nucleotides are TGTGCCAGCAGGACAGGAATGGGCAGGTCGAACACTGAAGCTTTCTTT. Its translation is CASRTGMGRSNTEAFF.